This TCR beta chain derives from a study of shared clonotypes between healthy human individuals. Overall study results and limits: Depth was large, yet rarefaction showed that sorted-subset sequencing was incomplete.

The authors ran the assay at deep level. In replicate PCRs of sorted subsets, roughly 210 ng DNA, approximately 30,000 T cell genomes, was used. The protocol was immunoSEQ multiplex PCR, while the TCRdb copy is restricted to in-frame clones and leaves out a portion. The sample shows about 1 million clones, around 74% of them seen only once. CDR1 and CDR2 (germline): MNHEY, SMNVEV (reference sequence). The CDR3 has 14 amino acids. V was pared by 5 bases and J by 1 base, with 8 bases between. Donors were healthy HIV-negative adults without recently reported acute infections or vaccinations. As for this clone: Its antigen remains unknown.

Sequenced sample: memory CD4+ T cells sorted from blood. The subset is: CD45RA-negative fraction. The TCR comes from a man younger than 30 in good health. The J gene is TRBJ2-2, the V gene TRBV27; D unclear. This CDR3 reads CASSPLRNTGELFF. In DNA form, the CDR3 reads TGTGCCAGCAGTCCCCTGCGGAACACCGGGGAGCTGTTTTTT.